This T cell receptor beta chain was found in a study of response to subunit inactivated influenza vaccine. Overall study findings and caveats: The authors offered the suggestion that each seasonal influenza vaccination recruits few new T cells.

TCRdb independently ran MiXCR on the RT-PCR reads; one entry per CDR3 protein. The sample includes about 700,000 distinct CDR3 sequences, 11% to 15% of them seen just once. The table lists this clonotype with a few counts. Its antigen is not identified. Material: PBMCs from blood, obtained 14 to 15 days before vaccination. The receptor's source is a man aged 50 to 59 who received an inactivated influenza vaccine.

The CDR3 DNA sequence: TGTGCCAGCAGCTTATATATTTCCAATGAGCAGTTCTTC. Translated: CASSLYISNEQFF. The J gene is TRBJ2-1, the V gene TRBV7-2; D is unclear. The CDR3 consists of 13 residues. CDR1 SGHTA and CDR2 FQGNSA come from the germline V gene. Deletions cut 2 bases from V and 6 bases from J, with 8 bases between.